Below are 31 T cell receptor beta chains sequenced from a single sample in a study of CD8+ T cells in alopecia areata. It was cDNA, reverse transcribed from extracted RNA, that served as the sequencing template. Clones were read by immunoSEQ multiplex PCR, and TCRdb kept only the in-frame ones, dropping some. The sample lists about 92,000 clones, 44% occurring once. Treatment: oral pan-JAK inhibitor, 5-10 mg twice daily. Specimen: CD8+ T cells sorted from blood, collected at week 24, from a patient treated with tofacitinib. Receptors were obtained from a human donor with alopecia areata.

The genes are TRBV7-9 and TRBJ2-1; 14 bases are a match to TRBD2. CDR1 and CDR2 from the germline V gene are SEHNR and FQNEAQ (reference sequence). The CDR3 covers 13 residues. The V and J ends lost 9 bases and 10 bases, in that order; junction bases with no gene match: 5. CDR3 sequence: CASRGLAGVEQFF. CDR3 bases: TGTGCCAGTAGGGGACTAGCGGGAGTGGAGCAGTTCTTC.

V gene TRBV27 combines with J gene TRBJ2-5; no definite D call. The germline gives CDR1 MNHEY, CDR2 SMNVEV (reference sequence). V was pared by 2 bases and J by 4 bases, with 20 bases between. The CDR3 runs 17 residues. CDR3 nucleotide sequence: TGTGCCAGCAGTTTAGGCGTAGGACCGGTATTGATAGAGACCCAGTACTTC. Protein product: CASSLGVGPVLIETQYF.

This chain links TRBV9 with TRBJ1-2; D perhaps matches TRBD1 (5 bases). Germline CDR1 and CDR2: SGDLS and YYNGEE. Deletions cut 3 bases from V and 2 bases from J, with 11 bases between. This CDR3 has 14 amino acids. The CDR3 spells CASSGAQANYGYTF. Written as DNA, the CDR3 is TGTGCCAGCAGCGGGGCACAGGCGAACTATGGCTACACCTTC.

The chain recombines TRBV27 with TRBJ2-1; D ambiguous. The CDR3 is 13 amino acids. The germline gives CDR1 MNHEY, CDR2 SMNVEV (reference sequence). V was clipped by 0 bases and J by 7 bases, with 7 bases between them. In DNA, the CDR3 is TGTGCCAGCAGTTTATCGGGTCGTAATGAGCAGTTCTTC. The encoded protein is CASSLSGRNEQFF.

Only one count was recorded for this clone. The CDR3 DNA sequence: TGTGCCAGCAGTTACGCGGGAGGCGAGACCCAGTACTTC. Translating gives CASSYAGGETQYF. The rearrangement joins TRBV6-4 to TRBJ2-5; 8 bases agree with TRBD2. There are 13 residues in the CDR3. With 5 bases clipped from V and 5 bases from J, the junction kept 4 bases outside the gene matches. Germline CDR1 is MRHNA and CDR2 is SNTAGT.

This clone was counted many times. This chain joins TRBV4-1 and TRBJ2-7; 7 bases fit TRBD1. CDR3 length equals 13 residues. Germline-derived CDR1 and CDR2 are MGHRA and YSYEKL. With 1 base clipped from V and 3 bases from J, the junction kept 0 bases outside the gene matches. DNA for the CDR3: TGCGCCAGCAGCCAAGGGACAGGCTACGAGCAGTACTTC. This sequence encodes CASSQGTGYEQYF.

J is TRBJ2-1 and V is TRBV6-1, with D unclear. The germline V gene has CDR1 MNHNS and CDR2 SASEGT. This CDR3 region has 16 residues. The V gene lost 0 bases and the J gene lost 0 bases, with 9 bases spanning the gap. CDR3 residues: CASSEAGFSSYNEQFF. In DNA, the CDR3 is TGTGCCAGCAGTGAAGCGGGGTTTAGCTCCTACAATGAGCAGTTCTTC.

The table lists this clone with a few counts. J is TRBJ2-7 and V is TRBV2, with a possible D match to TRBD2 (5 bases). This CDR3 is 15 amino acids long. Germline V lookup: CDR1 SNHLY, CDR2 FYNNEI. Trimming left V 3 bases short and J 0 bases short, with 12 bases between. The CDR3 sequence: CASSEDFFLSYEQYF. CDR3 DNA sequence: TGTGCCAGCAGTGAGGACTTCTTCCTCTCCTACGAGCAGTACTTC.

The genes are TRBV19 and TRBJ1-5, with a possible D match to TRBD1 (6 bases). The germline CDR1 and CDR2 sequences are LNHDA and SQIVND (reference sequence). This CDR3 has 14 amino acids. V lost 3 bases and J lost 6, with 12 bases in between. The CDR3 region is CASSIGTGTQPQHF. CDR3 sequence (DNA): TGTGCCAGTAGTATCGGTACAGGGACTCAGCCCCAGCATTTT.

This clone was counted between two and nine times. The genes are TRBV6-6 and TRBJ2-3, with a tentative D call TRBD2 (6 bases). Trimming removed 11 bases at V and 2 bases at J, with 11 bases between. Germline CDR1 reads MNHNY; CDR2 reads SVGAGI (reference sequence). The CDR3 runs 12 residues. The CDR3 DNA sequence: TGTGCCGCGGGGCAGTCCACAGATACGCAGTATTTT. It is translated as CAAGQSTDTQYF.

This sequence joins TRBV25-1 and TRBJ2-1; tentative D call: TRBD2 (5 bases). The ends were cut back, 5 bases at V and 7 bases at J, with 12 bases in the middle. Germline V lookup: CDR1 MGHDK, CDR2 SYGVNS. The CDR3 runs to 13 residues. CDR3 coding DNA: TGTGCCAGCAGTCTTCTGGGCGGGAATGAGCAGTTCTTC. It encodes CASSLLGGNEQFF.

This chain uses TRBV19 with TRBJ2-7; D not certain. The ends were cut back, 5 bases at V and 6 bases at J, with 14 bases in the middle. The germline V gene encodes CDR1 LNHDA and CDR2 SQIVND (reference sequence). CDR3 length: 13 residues. CDR3 region: CASSPLGTSEQYF. The CDR3, as DNA: TGTGCCAGTAGTCCCTTAGGAACGAGCGAGCAGTACTTC.

This clone was detected a few times. This chain links TRBV19 with TRBJ2-5; 9 nucleotides align to TRBD1. Trimming removed 7 bases from V and 4 bases from J; junction bases left unmatched: 10. There are 15 residues in the CDR3. In germline, CDR1 is LNHDA, CDR2 SQIVND (reference sequence). The CDR3 coding sequence is TGTGCCAGTACCATACGGGACAGGGTGGGAGAGACCCAGTACTTC. Its protein product is CASTIRDRVGETQYF.

V usage is TRBV27 and J usage is TRBJ2-2, with D perhaps TRBD1 (5 bases). Trimming shortened V by 4 bases and J by 1 base, and 13 bases separated the two germline ends. The germline V gene encodes CDR1 MNHEY and CDR2 SMNVEV (reference sequence). The CDR3 is made up of 16 amino acids. The CDR3 bases are TGTGCCAGCAGTTCCCCAGGGCCTATGAACACCGGGGAGCTGTTTTTT. This sequence encodes CASSSPGPMNTGELFF.

This clone showed up just a few times. The chain joins TRBV6-4 to TRBJ2-7, with TRBD1 matching over 7 bases. Germline CDR1 reads MRHNA; CDR2 reads SNTAGT. This CDR3 spans 14 amino acids. With V trimmed by 4 bases and J by 2 bases, 5 bases remained unmatched. DNA of the CDR3: TGTGCCAGCAGTGCTGGCCAGGGGGCCTACGAGCAGTACTTC. Its translation is CASSAGQGAYEQYF.

This clone was seen only a few times. The genes are TRBV5-1 and TRBJ2-7; D not resolved. Germline assignment: CDR1 SGHRS and CDR2 YFSETQ. V lost 0 bases to trimming and J lost 5 bases, with 9 bases between them. The CDR3 loop spans 13 amino acids. The CDR3: CASSLVSSDEQYF. DNA for the CDR3: TGCGCCAGCAGCTTGGTCTCTAGTGACGAGCAGTACTTC.

The chain employs TRBV7-6 and TRBJ1-5; D is uncertain. The CDR3 covers 15 residues. The V end was cut by 1 base, the J end by 5 bases, with 12 bases between. Germline assignment: CDR1 SGHVS and CDR2 FNYEAQ. The CDR3 region has the DNA TGTGCCAGCAGCTTAGTATCCTCCCCCGATCAGCCCCAGCATTTT. Its translation: CASSLVSSPDQPQHF.

The sample holds a few counts of this clone. The chain has TRBV6-4 and TRBJ1-1; the D is unclear. V dropped 5 bases and J dropped 1 base, with 8 bases sitting between them. From germline, CDR1 is MRHNA and CDR2 SNTAGT. The CDR3 spans 13 residues. This CDR3 is CASSLQENTEAFF. The CDR3 nucleotides are TGTGCCAGCAGTTTACAAGAGAACACTGAAGCTTTCTTT.

CDR3 sequence reads: CASSGGVGYEQYF. CDR3 bases: TGTGCCAGCAGCGGAGGGGTAGGCTACGAGCAGTACTTC. This chain links TRBV9 with TRBJ2-7; D tentatively reads TRBD1 or TRBD2 (5 bases each). Trimming removed 3 bases at V and 3 bases at J, with 10 bases between. Germline loops: CDR1 SGDLS, CDR2 YYNGEE. This CDR3 has 13 residues.

This clone was seen a single time. The chain joins TRBV19 to TRBJ1-2; TRBD1 aligns across 12 bases. This CDR3 region has 18 residues. Trimming took 0 bases from V and 4 from J; bases not matched to a gene: 9. Germline loops: CDR1 LNHDA, CDR2 SQIVND (reference sequence). The CDR3 DNA sequence: TGTGCCAGTAGTATAGAGGCGTGGGACAGGGGGCGAACCTATGGCTACACCTTC. It specifies CASSIEAWDRGRTYGYTF.

About this clone itself: Distinct nucleotide sequences in the sample also encode this CDR3. The chain carries TRBV15 and TRBJ1-5; D is possibly TRBD1 (5 bases). Looked up from germline, CDR1 is LNHNV and CDR2 is YYDKDF (reference sequence). The CDR3 has 15 amino acids. The germline V and J ends were trimmed by 0 bases and 1 base, with 7 bases remaining between them. Here the CDR3 reads CATSRDRGSNQPQHF. CDR3 DNA sequence: TGTGCCACCAGCAGAGACCGGGGGAGCAATCAGCCCCAGCATTTT.

This clone turned up a few times. The rearrangement links TRBV5-6 to TRBJ2-5; TRBD1 agrees at 10 bases. Germline values: CDR1 SGHDT, CDR2 YYEEEE. CDR3 size: 14 residues. The J segment lost 3 bases and the V segment lost 2 bases, leaving 1 base of the junction unmatched. CDR3 in DNA: TGTGCCAGCAGCTTCGGGACAGGGGAAGAGACCCAGTACTTC. Amino acids: CASSFGTGEETQYF.

The chain couples TRBV5-1 to TRBJ2-1; D is uncertain. The V end lost 0 bases, the J end lost 0 bases, and 7 bases lay between the germline ends. This CDR3 is built from 15 residues. Germline V lookup: CDR1 SGHRS, CDR2 YFSETQ. The CDR3 sequence: CASSLGLGSYNEQFF. In DNA, the CDR3 is TGCGCCAGCAGCTTGGGGTTGGGCTCCTACAATGAGCAGTTCTTC.

The chain links TRBV27 to TRBJ2-7; D unresolved. The CDR3 has 14 amino acids. V lost 8 bases, J lost 6 bases, and 20 bases lay in between. Germline V gene sequence: CDR1 MNHEY, CDR2 SMNVEV (reference sequence). The CDR3 DNA sequence: TGTGCCAGCTGTGCTAGTTATGGTAAGGCCGAGCAGTACTTC. Its translation is CASCASYGKAEQYF.

The CDR3 region is CAWSAGGGGNEQFF. The DNA for the CDR3 is TGTGCCTGGAGTGCCGGAGGAGGCGGTAATGAGCAGTTCTTC. This chain uses TRBV30 with TRBJ2-1, with D possibly being TRBD2 (5 bases). The length of the CDR3 is 14 residues. The V and J ends lost 1 base and 7 bases respectively, with 14 bases between them. CDR1 and CDR2 from the germline V gene are GTSNPN and SVGIG (reference sequence). The whole variable domain, filled in from reference TRBV30 and TRBJ2-1, reads SQTIHQWPATLVQPVGSPLSLECTVEGTSNPNLYWYRQAAGRGLQLLFYSVGIGQISSEVPQNLSASRPQDRQFILSSKKLLLSDSGFYLCAWSAGGGGNEQFFGPGTRLTVL.

J is TRBJ2-1 and V is TRBV7-9; 11 bases map to TRBD2. This CDR3 spans 17 amino acids. V shed 5 bases, J shed 9 bases, and the junction held 15 bases outside the gene matches. Looked up from germline, CDR1 is SEHNR and CDR2 is FQNEAQ (reference sequence). The CDR3 loop reads CASSRFSGRAFSSEQFF. In nucleotides, the CDR3 is TGTGCCAGCAGCCGCTTTAGCGGGAGGGCCTTTTCTAGTGAGCAGTTCTTC. Full variable domain (rest looked up from reference TRBV7-9 and TRBJ2-1): DTGVSQNPRHKITKRGQNVTFRCDPISEHNRLYWYRQTLGQGPEFLTYFQNEAQLEKSRLLSDRFSAERPKGSFSTLEIQRTEQGDSAMYLCASSRFSGRAFSSEQFFGPGTRLTVL.

The chain has TRBV9 and TRBJ2-1, with 8 bases that match TRBD2. With 5 bases clipped from V and 4 bases from J, the junction kept 2 bases outside the gene matches. In germline, CDR1 is SGDLS, CDR2 YYNGEE. This CDR3 comprises 13 residues. The CDR3 nucleotides are TGTGCCAGCAGTCGGGAGGGGTACAATGAGCAGTTCTTC. Its translation is CASSREGYNEQFF.

The chain is built from TRBV9 and TRBJ2-1, with D perhaps given as TRBD1 or TRBD2 (5 bases each). Germline values: CDR1 SGDLS, CDR2 YYNGEE. CDR3 length: 13 amino acids. V lost 0 bases to trimming and J lost 6 bases, with 7 bases between them. The CDR3 reads CASSVGDLNEQFF. DNA of the CDR3: TGTGCCAGCAGCGTAGGGGACCTCAATGAGCAGTTCTTC.

This clone was detected a few times. The CDR3 loop reads CSVEDQEDSLNVNEQFF. In DNA, the CDR3 is TGCAGCGTTGAAGATCAGGAGGATAGCTTGAACGTGAATGAGCAGTTCTTC. This chain links TRBV29-1 with TRBJ2-1; a weak D match, TRBD2 (5 bases). Trimming shortened V by 0 bases and J by 7 bases, and 22 bases separated the two germline ends. This CDR3 contains 17 residues. In germline, CDR1 is SQVTM, CDR2 ANQGSEA.

This clone was detected a few times. This chain uses TRBV19 with TRBJ2-1; D gene ambiguous. The V gene's germline CDR1 is LNHDA and CDR2 SQIVND (reference sequence). There are 15 residues in the CDR3. V gave up 3 bases and J gave up 2 bases, with 11 bases separating them. The CDR3 reads CASSMGPSPYNEQFF. The CDR3 region has the DNA TGTGCCAGTAGTATGGGCCCCTCCCCCTACAATGAGCAGTTCTTC.

The chain recombines TRBV5-1 with TRBJ1-1; possible D gene TRBD1, 5 bases. V was clipped by 7 bases and J by 11 bases, with 12 bases between them. The CDR3 is 10 amino acids. Germline CDR1 SGHRS, CDR2 YFSETQ. The CDR3 DNA follows: TGCGCCAGCGGACACATGGGGGCTTTCTTT. It specifies CASGHMGAFF. Supplemented by reference TRBV5-1 and TRBJ1-1, the full variable domain reads KAGVTQTPRYLIKTRGQQVTLSCSPISGHRSVSWYQQTPGQGLQFLFEYFSETQRNKGNFPGRFSGRQFSNSRSEMNVSTLELGDSALYLCASGHMGAFFGQGTRLTVV.